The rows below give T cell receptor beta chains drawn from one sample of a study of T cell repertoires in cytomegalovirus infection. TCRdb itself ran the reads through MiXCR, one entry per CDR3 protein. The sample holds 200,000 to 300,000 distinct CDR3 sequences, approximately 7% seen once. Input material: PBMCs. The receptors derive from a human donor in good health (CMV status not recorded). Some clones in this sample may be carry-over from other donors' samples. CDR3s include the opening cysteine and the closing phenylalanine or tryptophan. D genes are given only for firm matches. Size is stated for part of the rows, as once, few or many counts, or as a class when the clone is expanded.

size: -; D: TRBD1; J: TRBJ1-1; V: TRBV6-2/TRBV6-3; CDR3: CASSYGTGVWNTEAFF; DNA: TGTGCCAGCAGTTACGGGACAGGGGTCTGGAACACTGAAGCTTTCTTT
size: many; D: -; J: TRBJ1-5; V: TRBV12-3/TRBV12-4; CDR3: CASSLYTPEQPQHF; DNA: TGTGCCAGCAGTTTGTACACCCCTGAACAGCCCCAGCATTTT
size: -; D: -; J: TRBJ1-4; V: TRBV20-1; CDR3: CSARAGESAQKLFF; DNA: TGCAGTGCTAGAGCCGGGGAAAGCGCCCAAAAACTGTTTTTT
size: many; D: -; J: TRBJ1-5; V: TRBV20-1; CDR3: CSASDRNQPQHF; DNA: TGCAGTGCTTCAGACCGCAATCAGCCCCAGCATTTT
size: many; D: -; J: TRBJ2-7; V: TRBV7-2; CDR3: CASSPKYEQYF; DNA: TGTGCCAGCAGCCCCAAATACGAGCAGTACTTC
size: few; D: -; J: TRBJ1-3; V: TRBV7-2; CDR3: CASSPLVLGGSGNTIYF; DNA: TGTGCCAGCAGCCCGCTCGTACTAGGGGGCTCTGGAAACACCATATATTTT
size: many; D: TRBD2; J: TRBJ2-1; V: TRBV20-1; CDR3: CSARSSGGANEQFF; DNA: TGCAGTGCTAGATCTAGCGGGGGGGCGAATGAGCAGTTCTTC
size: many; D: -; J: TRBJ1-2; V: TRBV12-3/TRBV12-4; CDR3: CASSLQGRDYGYTF; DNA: TGTGCCAGCAGTTTACAGGGCAGAGACTATGGCTACACCTTC
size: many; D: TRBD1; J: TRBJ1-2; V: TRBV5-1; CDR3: CASSMGQANYGYTF; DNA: TGCGCCAGCAGCATGGGACAGGCTAACTATGGCTACACCTTC
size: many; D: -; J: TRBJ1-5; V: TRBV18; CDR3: CASSPGPGDQPQHF; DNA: TGTGCCAGCTCACCAGGACCCGGGGATCAGCCCCAGCATTTT
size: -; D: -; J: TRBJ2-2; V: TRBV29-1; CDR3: CSAETGTGELFF; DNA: TGCAGCGCCGAGACCGGGACCGGGGAGCTGTTTTTT
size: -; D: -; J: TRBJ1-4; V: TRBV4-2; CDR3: CASKHAGRDEKLFF; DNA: TGTGCCAGCAAACACGCAGGGCGGGATGAAAAACTGTTTTTT
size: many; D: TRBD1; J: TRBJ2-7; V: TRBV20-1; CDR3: CSAPGGSSYEQYF; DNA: TGCAGTGCACCAGGGGGAAGCTCCTACGAGCAGTACTTC
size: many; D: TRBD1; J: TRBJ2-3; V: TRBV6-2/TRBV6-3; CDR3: CASSYSSVGQATSTDTQYF; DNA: TGTGCCAGCAGTTACTCGTCTGTGGGACAGGCGACTAGCACAGATACGCAGTATTTT
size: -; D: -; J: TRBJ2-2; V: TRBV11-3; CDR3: CASSRGLADTGELFF; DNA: TGTGCCAGCAGCCGGGGGCTTGCTGACACCGGGGAGCTGTTTTTT
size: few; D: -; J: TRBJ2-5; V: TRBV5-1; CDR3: CASSEPQETQYF; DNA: TGCGCCAGCAGCGAACCCCAAGAGACCCAGTACTTC
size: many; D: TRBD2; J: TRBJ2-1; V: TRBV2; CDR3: CASRASSGGGYNEQFF; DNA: TGTGCCAGCAGGGCATCTAGCGGGGGGGGTTACAATGAGCAGTTCTTC
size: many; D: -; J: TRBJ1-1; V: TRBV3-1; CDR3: CASSPFQGSTEAFF; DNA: TGTGCCAGCAGCCCCTTCCAGGGAAGCACTGAAGCTTTCTTT
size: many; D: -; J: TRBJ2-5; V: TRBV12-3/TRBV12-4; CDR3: CASSLSGLETQYF; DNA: TGTGCCAGCAGTTTAAGCGGGTTGGAGACCCAGTACTTC
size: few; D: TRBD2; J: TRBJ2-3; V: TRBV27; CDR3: CASSTLAASTDTQYF; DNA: TGTGCCAGCAGTACCCTAGCGGCTAGCACAGATACGCAGTATTTT
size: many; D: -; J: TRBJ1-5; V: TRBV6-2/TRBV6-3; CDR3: CASRPRDGEGNQPQHF; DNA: TGTGCCAGCAGGCCGAGGGACGGCGAGGGCAATCAGCCCCAGCATTTT
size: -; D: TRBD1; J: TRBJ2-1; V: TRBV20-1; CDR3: CSAVDRVINNEQFF; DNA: TGTAGTGCTGTGGACAGGGTTATCAACAATGAGCAGTTCTTC
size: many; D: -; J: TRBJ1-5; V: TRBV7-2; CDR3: CASSLDTGRNQPQHF; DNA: TGTGCCAGCAGCTTAGACACAGGGAGGAATCAGCCCCAGCATTTT
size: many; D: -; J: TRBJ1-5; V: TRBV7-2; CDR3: CASSWNRGFNQPQHF; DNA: TGTGCCAGCAGTTGGAACCGGGGGTTTAATCAGCCCCAGCATTTT
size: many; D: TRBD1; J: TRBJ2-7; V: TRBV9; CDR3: CASSEQGQGVDEQYF; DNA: TGTGCCAGCAGCGAACAGGGACAGGGGGTCGACGAGCAGTACTTC
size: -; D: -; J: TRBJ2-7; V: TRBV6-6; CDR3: CASREPAGGYEQYF; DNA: TGTGCCAGCAGGGAACCGGCGGGTGGGTACGAGCAGTACTTC
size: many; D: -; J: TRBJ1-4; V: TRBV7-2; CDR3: CATTRGRSSEKLFF; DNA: TGTGCCACCACCCGGGGGCGGAGTAGTGAAAAACTGTTTTTT
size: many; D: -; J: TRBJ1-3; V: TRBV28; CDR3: CASIGMRGNTIYF; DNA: TGTGCCAGCATCGGGATGCGAGGAAACACCATATATTTT
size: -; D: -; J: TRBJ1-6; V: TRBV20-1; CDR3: CSARDPGSYNSPLHF; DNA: TGCAGTGCTAGAGATCCCGGGTCCTATAATTCACCCCTCCACTTT
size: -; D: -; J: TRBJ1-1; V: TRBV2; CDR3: CASSIDRQEAFF; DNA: TGTGCCAGCAGCATAGACAGACAAGAAGCTTTCTTT
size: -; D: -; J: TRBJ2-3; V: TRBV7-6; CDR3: CASSLRPEVTQCF; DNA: TGTGCCAGCAGCTTAAGACCCGAGGTTACGCAGTGTTTT
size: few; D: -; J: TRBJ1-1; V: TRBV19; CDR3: CASSIPGSTEAFF; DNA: TGTGCCAGTAGTATTCCAGGATCCACTGAAGCTTTCTTT
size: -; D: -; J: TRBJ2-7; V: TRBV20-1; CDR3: CSALPDGCEQYF; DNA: TGCAGTGCTTTACCCGACGGCTGCGAGCAGTACTTC
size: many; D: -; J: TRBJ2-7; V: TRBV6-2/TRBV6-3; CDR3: CASSYLRGSSYEQYF; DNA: TGTGCCAGCAGTTATCTTCGGGGGAGCTCCTACGAGCAGTACTTC
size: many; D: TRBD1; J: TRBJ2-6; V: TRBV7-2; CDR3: CASSFETGELLAGANVLTF; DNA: TGTGCCAGCAGCTTCGAAACAGGGGAACTACTCGCTGGGGCCAACGTCCTGACTTTC
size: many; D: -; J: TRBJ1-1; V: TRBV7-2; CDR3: CASSLETTEAFF; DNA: TGTGCCAGCAGCTTAGAGACCACTGAAGCTTTCTTT
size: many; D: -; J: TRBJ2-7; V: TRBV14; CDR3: CASSQVIWGYEQYF; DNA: TGTGCCAGCAGCCAAGTGATTTGGGGCTACGAGCAGTACTTC
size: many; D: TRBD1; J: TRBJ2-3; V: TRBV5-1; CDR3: CASSLTPRQGTSTDTQYF; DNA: TGCGCCAGCAGCTTGACCCCCCGACAGGGAACTAGCACAGATACGCAGTATTTT
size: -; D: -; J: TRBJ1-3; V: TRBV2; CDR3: CASSVGVGNTIYF; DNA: TGTGCCAGCAGTGTAGGCGTAGGAAACACCATATATTTT
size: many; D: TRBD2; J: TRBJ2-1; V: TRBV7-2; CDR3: CASSLSTSGGANEQFF; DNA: TGTGCCAGCAGCTTATCGACTAGCGGGGGGGCCAATGAGCAGTTCTTC
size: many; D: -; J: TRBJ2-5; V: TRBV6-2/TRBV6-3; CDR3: CASSYSDRGLETQYF; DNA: TGTGCCAGCAGTTACTCAGACCGAGGCTTAGAGACCCAGTACTTC
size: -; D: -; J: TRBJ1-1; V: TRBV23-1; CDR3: CASSQRTGTRREGTEAFF; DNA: TGCGCCAGCAGTCAGCGTACAGGGACGCGGCGCGAGGGCACTGAAGCTTTCTTT
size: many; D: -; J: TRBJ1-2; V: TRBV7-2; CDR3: CASSAAGQYGYTF; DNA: TGTGCCAGCAGCGCTGCCGGGCAATATGGCTACACCTTC
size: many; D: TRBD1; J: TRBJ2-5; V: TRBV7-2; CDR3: CASSFWWTGRKTYRAQETQYF; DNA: TGTGCCAGCAGCTTTTGGTGGACAGGGAGGAAGACCTACCGCGCACAAGAGACCCAGTACTTC
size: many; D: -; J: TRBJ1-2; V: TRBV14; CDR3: CASSPAGTIYGYTF; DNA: TGTGCCAGCAGCCCAGCGGGGACGATCTATGGCTACACCTTC
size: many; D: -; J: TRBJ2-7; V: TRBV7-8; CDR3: CASSLARGLIGYEQYF; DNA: TGTGCCAGCAGCTTAGCGAGGGGTTTAATCGGTTACGAGCAGTACTTC
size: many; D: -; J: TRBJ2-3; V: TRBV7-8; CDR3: CASPPEGEGADTQYF; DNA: TGTGCCAGTCCCCCGGAGGGGGAGGGGGCAGATACGCAGTATTTT
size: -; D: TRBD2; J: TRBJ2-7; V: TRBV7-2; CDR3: CASSTTSGGGYEQYF; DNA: TGTGCCAGCAGCACCACTAGCGGGGGGGGCTACGAGCAGTACTTC